This T cell receptor beta chain derives from a study of Ad26.COV2.S vaccination and SARS-CoV-2 variants (dated by TCRdb to about 2021). Turning to the overall study: Donors in the vaccine arm were drawn from COV1001, a phase I-IIa trial of Ad26.COV2.S in healthy adults that was multicentre, randomized, double-blind and placebo-controlled. The specificity and breadth of SARS-CoV-2-reactive T cell receptors after Ad26.COV2.S vaccination were assessed by TCRbeta repertoire sequencing. Trial participants were randomized into five groups of five, in which low-dose or high-dose Ad26.COV2.S was given once or twice, or placebo was given on both occasions. Dosing of Ad26.COV2.S was intramuscular, at either 5x10^10 or 1x10^11 viral particles, delivered as one shot or as two shots spaced 56 days apart. The TCR-sequenced set comprised about 32 samples: 19 Ad26.COV2.S vaccine recipients, 5 placebo recipients and 8 SARS-CoV-2 convalescent individuals. Investigators did not know the trial group allocation while performing experiments and assessing outcomes.

Regarding this clone: Its cognate antigen has yet to be identified. Per-nucleotide qualities are absent, and no much larger clonotype sits a single base away.

TCRbeta CDR3 regions were sequenced with the immunoSEQ Assay. After extraction, genomic DNA underwent amplification by bias-controlled multiplex PCR, followed by high-throughput sequencing. The authors' pipeline ran thus. To quantify the absolute abundance of each unique TCRbeta CDR3 region, sequences were collapsed and filtered. Usable DNA was measured by amplifying reference genes present in all nucleated cells, and TCRbeta template counts were normalized to that usable DNA to estimate T cell fraction. Repertoire TCRs were annotated as SARS-CoV-2-specific by exact matching of V gene, CDR3 amino acid sequence and J gene to a known reactive TCR set. The reference SARS-CoV-2 TCR set was derived from MIRA and filtered for enrichment in COVID-19-positive ImmuneCODE repertoires, a step that removed public or cross-reactive TCRs. Using the MIRA antigens, annotated TCRs were further analysed by specific ORF or by position within an ORF. Breadth was defined as the number of annotated unique rearrangements divided by the total number of unique productive rearrangements, and depth was defined as the summed frequency of the annotated unique rearrangements. Two-sided Wilcoxon rank-sum tests were applied when comparing TCR breadth between groups. Imported from immuneACCESS, the table was reduced by TCRdb to in-frame sequences with V and J called. These copies leave out some clones; in studies compared against another copy, an unresolved V gene accounts for under half, and the cause of the remainder is not known. D and trimming were read from the DNA, whereas the V and J calls and clone size are those reported in that table. This sample gives some 400,000 clones in total; about 88% of them show up just once. The top ten clonotypes cover under 2% of the sample.

Overall results and qualifications from the work: Comparable non-spike TCR breadth was observed between vaccine and placebo recipients, consistent with only spike being contained in the vaccine. It was noted by the authors that total T cell responses may have been underestimated by the TCR breadth and depth analyses. After vaccination, spike-specific CD8+ and CD4+ T cell responses were reported to show substantial breadth. Spike-specific TCR breadth was higher in Ad26.COV2.S recipients than in placebo recipients (P = 0.0014). Comparing responses between vaccine doses or regimens was not something the study was powered to do.

The treatment or condition label, as the study defines it: roughly 19 received Ad26.COV2.S at low or high dose, single or two shots; 5 received placebo; per-sample allocation not given. Repertoires of vaccine and placebo recipients were sequenced from samples taken on day 63 after the first injection. Cohort 1b enrolled roughly 25 adults aged 18-55 years at a single site in Boston, USA, between 29 July and 7 August 2020. As a vaccine, Ad26.COV2.S was a replication-incompetent adenovirus type 26 vector that expressed a prefusion-stabilized SARS-CoV-2 spike protein derived from the original Wuhan strain. The sample consisted of peripheral blood, taken in a trial of Ad26.COV2.S vaccine versus placebo. The clonotype originates from a person between 18 and 60 years old who received the Ad26.COV2.S COVID-19 vaccine or a placebo.

The DNA sequence is TGTGCCAGCAGCCCTATCCCCGGGACAGCAAATCAGCCCCAGCATTTT. This sequence encodes CASSPIPGTANQPQHF. The rearranged chain carries TRBV27 and TRBJ1-5, with TRBD1 identical over 7 junction bases. Compared with germline, V lacks 6 bases and J lacks 4 bases; bases without a gene match: 12. Taken from the germline V gene (reference sequence), the CDR1 and CDR2 loops are MNHEY and SMNVEV. The CDR3 goes from the cysteine to the phenylalanine over 16 residues. Here the CDR3 DNA is all that survives: 48 bases in frame from base 1.